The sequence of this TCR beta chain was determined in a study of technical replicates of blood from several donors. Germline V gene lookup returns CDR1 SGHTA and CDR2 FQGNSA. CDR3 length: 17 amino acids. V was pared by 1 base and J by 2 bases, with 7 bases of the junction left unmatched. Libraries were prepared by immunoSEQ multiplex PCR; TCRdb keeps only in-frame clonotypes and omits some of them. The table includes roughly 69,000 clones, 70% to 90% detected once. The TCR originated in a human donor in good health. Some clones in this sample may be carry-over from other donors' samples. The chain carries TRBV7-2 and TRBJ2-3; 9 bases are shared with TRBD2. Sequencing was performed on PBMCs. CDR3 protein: CASSLGWSGGFTDTQYF. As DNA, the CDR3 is TGTGCCAGCAGCTTAGGATGGAGCGGGGGGTTCACAGATACGCAGTATTTT.